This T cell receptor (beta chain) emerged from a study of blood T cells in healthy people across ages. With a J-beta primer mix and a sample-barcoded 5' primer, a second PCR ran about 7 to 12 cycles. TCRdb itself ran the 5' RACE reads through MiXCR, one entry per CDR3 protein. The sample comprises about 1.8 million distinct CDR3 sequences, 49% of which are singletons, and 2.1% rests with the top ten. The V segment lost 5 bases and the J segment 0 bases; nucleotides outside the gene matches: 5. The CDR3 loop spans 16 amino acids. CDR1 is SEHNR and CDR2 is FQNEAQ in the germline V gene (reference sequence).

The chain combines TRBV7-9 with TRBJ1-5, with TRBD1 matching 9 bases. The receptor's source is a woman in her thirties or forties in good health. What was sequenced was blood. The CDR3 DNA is TGTGCCAGCAGCCCCCAGGGACAGGGTAGCAATCAGCCCCAGCATTTT. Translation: CASSPQGQGSNQPQHF.